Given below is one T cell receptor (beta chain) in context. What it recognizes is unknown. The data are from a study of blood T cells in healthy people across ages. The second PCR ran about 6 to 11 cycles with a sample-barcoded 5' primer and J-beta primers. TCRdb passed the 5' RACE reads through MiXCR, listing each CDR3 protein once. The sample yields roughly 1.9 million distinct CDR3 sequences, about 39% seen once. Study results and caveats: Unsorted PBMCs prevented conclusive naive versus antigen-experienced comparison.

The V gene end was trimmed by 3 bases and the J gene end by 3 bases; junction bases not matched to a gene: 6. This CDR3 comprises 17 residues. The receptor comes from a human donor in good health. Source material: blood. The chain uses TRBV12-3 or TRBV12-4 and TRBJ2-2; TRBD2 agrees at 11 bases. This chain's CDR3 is CASSLSSGGTHTGELFF. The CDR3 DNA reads TGTGCCAGCAGTTTGTCTAGCGGGGGGACCCACACCGGGGAGCTGTTTTTT.